Listed below are T cell receptor beta chains from one sample, sequenced in a study of regulatory T cells in long-lasting Graves disease. TCRdb redid the calling of the multiplex PCR reads with MiXCR, one entry per CDR3 protein. This table has hundreds of thousands of distinct CDR3 sequences, approximately 12% appearing once. The same data also contributed to another study, on T cells in Graves' hyperthyroidism and ophthalmopathy.

The source was peripheral blood mononuclear cells (PBMCs), collected at new diagnosis, from a patient treated with antithyroid drugs. These TCRs come from a man aged 25-45 years with Graves disease. The conserved cysteine and the conserved F or W are not part of the CDR3 here. A D gene is named only where the DNA matches it firmly.

j_call,d_call,v_call,cdr3_aa
TRBJ2-1,TRBD2,TRBV24-1,ATSDLITSGRHEQF
TRBJ1-2,TRBD1,TRBV11-2,ASSLDLRGRTFYGYT
TRBJ2-1,-,TRBV20-1,SARDRIEQF
TRBJ2-7,TRBD1,TRBV4-1,ASSVRTGQGPYEQY
TRBJ1-2,TRBD1,TRBV29-1,SAGSGTGGGYT
TRBJ1-2,-,TRBV7-3,ASSPTVHYGHT
TRBJ1-5,TRBD1,TRBV29-1,SVQTGGGQPQH
TRBJ2-2,-,TRBV7-8,ASSLRTGITNTGELF
TRBJ2-3,-,TRBV20-1,SARGGRPEISDTQY
TRBJ2-7,-,TRBV20-1,SAPTIGNEQY
TRBJ2-7,TRBD2,TRBV10-1,ASREGLAGPYEQY
TRBJ1-2,-,TRBV19,ASRQELNYGYT
TRBJ2-1,TRBD1,TRBV24-1,ATSAWYRGGEQF
TRBJ2-1,-,TRBV15,ATSRDPAEQF
TRBJ1-5,-,TRBV7-7,ASSLGGGRSNQPQH
TRBJ2-7,TRBD2,TRBV7-9,ASSPSWRELHEQY
TRBJ2-7,-,TRBV5-4,ASSEAGIGSREQY
TRBJ2-1,TRBD2,TRBV24-1,ATSDLTSGPYNEQF
TRBJ1-2,TRBD1,TRBV27,ASSSRDRAYGYT
TRBJ2-1,-,TRBV27,ASTHGGTQQF
TRBJ2-3,-,TRBV20-1,SAREGTAGVADTQY
TRBJ1-6,-,TRBV27,ASSLLVWGREANSPLH
TRBJ2-3,-,TRBV7-9,ASSFALGGPGTQY
TRBJ1-5,-,TRBV20-1,SARVGFGSNQPQH
TRBJ1-1,TRBD1,TRBV10-1,ASQGAGNTEAF
TRBJ1-1,-,TRBV5-1,ASSLSGSHTEAF
TRBJ2-1,TRBD2,TRBV9,ASSVDPGGPNEQF
TRBJ2-1,-,TRBV9,ASSVALSSGEQF
TRBJ2-1,-,TRBV27,ASSSASSYYNEQF
TRBJ1-1,TRBD1,TRBV9,ASSPSSVGQGAF
TRBJ1-1,-,TRBV12-3/TRBV12-4,ASGQGIEAF
TRBJ1-5,-,TRBV12-5,ASDPGASNQPQH
TRBJ2-1,TRBD2,TRBV5-1,ASSPIAGEQF
TRBJ1-2,-,TRBV20-1,SAAARDGPRSYT
TRBJ2-5,-,TRBV27,ASSKWTASQETQY
TRBJ2-2,TRBD2,TRBV18,ASSQGLAGTTGELF
TRBJ2-5,-,TRBV18,ASSPTMAGRETQY
TRBJ2-3,TRBD2,TRBV20-1,SAGGVPGLAEDTQY
TRBJ2-2,TRBD2,TRBV7-9,ASSPTGMSGRYTGELF
TRBJ2-3,TRBD2,TRBV28,ASSQIPGLAGDTQY
TRBJ1-1,-,TRBV29-1,SVDRSEAF
TRBJ2-1,TRBD1,TRBV19,ASSIADRGPYNEQF